This note documents a single TCR beta chain sequence. The data stem from a study of blood T cell repertoires in COVID-19. Study-wide background: Acute-phase and convalescent COVID-19 samples originated in the United States, Italy and Spain.

Germline CDR1 MDHEN, CDR2 SYDVKM. This CDR3 has 12 residues. V trimming: 6 bases; J trimming: 5 bases; junction bases outside the gene matches: 3. Only in-frame clones appear in the TCRdb table, and some are missing; sequencing was by immunoSEQ multiplex PCR. The sample lists around 70,000 clones; about nine tenths were seen once. The source material was peripheral blood. This TCR derives from a human donor in a cohort sampled during active COVID-19. The chain is built from TRBV28 and TRBJ1-2, with 7 bases lining up with TRBD1. Here the CDR3 reads CASRQGGYGYTF. The CDR3 nucleotides read TGTGCCAGCAGGCAGGGGGGATATGGCTACACCTTC.